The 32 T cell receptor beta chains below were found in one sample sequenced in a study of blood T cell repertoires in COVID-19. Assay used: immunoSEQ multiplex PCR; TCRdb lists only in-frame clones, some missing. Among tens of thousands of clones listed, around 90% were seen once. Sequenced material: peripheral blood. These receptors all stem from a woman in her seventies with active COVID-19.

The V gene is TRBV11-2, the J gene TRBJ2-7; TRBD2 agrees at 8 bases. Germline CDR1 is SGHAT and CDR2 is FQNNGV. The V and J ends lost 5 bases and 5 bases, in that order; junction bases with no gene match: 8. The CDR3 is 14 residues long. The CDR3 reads CASSPGLALNEQYF. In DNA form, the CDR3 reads TGTGCCAGCAGCCCAGGACTAGCCTTGAACGAGCAGTACTTC.

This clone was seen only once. CDR3 in DNA: TGTGCCACCAGTGATACAGGGTCTGAAGCTTTCTTT. The encoded protein is CATSDTGSEAFF. The chain joins TRBV24-1 to TRBJ1-1; the D gene is possibly TRBD1 (6 bases). V was clipped by 3 bases and J by 6 bases, with 7 bases between them. The CDR3 is made up of 12 amino acids. The V gene's germline CDR1 is KGHDR and CDR2 SFDVKD.

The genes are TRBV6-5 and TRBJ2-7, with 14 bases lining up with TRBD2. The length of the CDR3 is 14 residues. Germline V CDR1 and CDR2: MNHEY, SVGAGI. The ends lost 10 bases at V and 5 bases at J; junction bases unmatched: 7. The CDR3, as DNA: TGTGCCACCCGACTAGCGGGAGGGCATGACGAGCAGTACTTC. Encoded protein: CATRLAGGHDEQYF.

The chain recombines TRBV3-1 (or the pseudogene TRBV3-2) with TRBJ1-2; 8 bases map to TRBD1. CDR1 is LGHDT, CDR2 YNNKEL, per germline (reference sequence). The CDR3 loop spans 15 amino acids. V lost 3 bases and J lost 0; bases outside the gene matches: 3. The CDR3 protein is CASSQVDRANYGYTF. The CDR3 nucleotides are TGTGCCAGCAGCCAGGTGGACAGGGCTAACTATGGCTACACCTTC.

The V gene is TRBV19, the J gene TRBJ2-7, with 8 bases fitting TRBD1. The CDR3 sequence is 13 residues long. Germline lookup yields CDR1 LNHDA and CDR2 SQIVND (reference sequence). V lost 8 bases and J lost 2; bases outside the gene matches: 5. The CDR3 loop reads CASQRTGPYEQYF. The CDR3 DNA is TGTGCCAGTCAGAGGACAGGGCCCTACGAGCAGTACTTC.

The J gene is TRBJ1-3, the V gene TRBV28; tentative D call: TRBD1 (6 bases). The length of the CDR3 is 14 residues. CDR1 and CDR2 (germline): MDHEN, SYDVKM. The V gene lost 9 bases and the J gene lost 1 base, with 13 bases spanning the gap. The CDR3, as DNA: TGTGCCAGTACAGGGTACGGTTCTGGAAACACCATATATTTT. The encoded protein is CASTGYGSGNTIYF.

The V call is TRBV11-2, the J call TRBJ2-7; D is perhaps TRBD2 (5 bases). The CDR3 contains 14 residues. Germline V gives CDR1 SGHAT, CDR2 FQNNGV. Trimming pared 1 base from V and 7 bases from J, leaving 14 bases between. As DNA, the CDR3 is TGTGCCAGCAGCTTAGGGTCAGGCCGCGGGGAGCAGTACTTC. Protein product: CASSLGSGRGEQYF.

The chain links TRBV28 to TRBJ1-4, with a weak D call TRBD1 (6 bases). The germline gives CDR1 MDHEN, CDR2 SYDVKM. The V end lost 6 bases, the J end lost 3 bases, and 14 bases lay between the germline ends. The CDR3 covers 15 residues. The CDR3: CASRQGGSPNEKLFF. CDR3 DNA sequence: TGTGCCAGCAGACAGGGCGGCTCACCTAATGAAAAACTGTTTTTT.

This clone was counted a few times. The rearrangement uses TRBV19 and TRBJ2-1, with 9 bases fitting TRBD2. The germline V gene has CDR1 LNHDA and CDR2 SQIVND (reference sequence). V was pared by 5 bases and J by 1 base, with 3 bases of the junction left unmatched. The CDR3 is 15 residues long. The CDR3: CASSPLAGSYNEQFF. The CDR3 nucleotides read TGTGCCAGTAGTCCCCTAGCGGGATCCTACAATGAGCAGTTCTTC.

The CDR3 DNA is TGTGCCAGCAGGGGGGGAGGCAGCAATCAGCCCCAGCATTTT. Its protein product is CASRGGGSNQPQHF. The chain joins TRBV6-5 to TRBJ1-5; D possibly corresponds to TRBD1 (5 bases). The CDR3 is 14 amino acids. The V gene's germline CDR1 is MNHEY and CDR2 SVGAGI. The V end was cut by 6 bases, the J end by 1 base, with 10 bases between.

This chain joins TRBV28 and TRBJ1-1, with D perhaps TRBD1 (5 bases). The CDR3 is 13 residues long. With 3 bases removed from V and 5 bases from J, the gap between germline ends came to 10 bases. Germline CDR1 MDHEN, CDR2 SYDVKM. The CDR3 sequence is CASSLPGETEAFF. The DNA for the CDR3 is TGTGCCAGCAGTTTGCCGGGGGAGACTGAAGCTTTCTTT.

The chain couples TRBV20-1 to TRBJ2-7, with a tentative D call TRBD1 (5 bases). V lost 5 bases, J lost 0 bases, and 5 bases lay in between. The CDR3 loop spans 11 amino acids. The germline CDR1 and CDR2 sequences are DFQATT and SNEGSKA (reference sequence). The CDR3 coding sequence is TGCAGTGCTGACAGCTCCTACGAGCAGTACTTC. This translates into CSADSSYEQYF.

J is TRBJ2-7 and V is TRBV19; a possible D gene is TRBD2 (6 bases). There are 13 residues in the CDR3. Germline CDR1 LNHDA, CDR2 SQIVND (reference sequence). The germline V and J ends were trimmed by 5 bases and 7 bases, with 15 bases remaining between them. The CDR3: CASSSAGRGEQYF. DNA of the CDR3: TGTGCCAGTAGTTCGGCCGGGCGGGGAGAGCAGTACTTC.

The CDR3 DNA reads TGTGCCAGCAGTTTACAGGGGGGTAGCACTGAAGCTTTCTTT. Protein sequence: CASSLQGGSTEAFF. The chain is built from TRBV27 and TRBJ1-1; 7 nucleotides match TRBD1. With 2 bases clipped from V and 4 bases from J, the junction kept 4 bases outside the gene matches. This CDR3 is 14 amino acids long. Germline V gene sequence: CDR1 MNHEY, CDR2 SMNVEV (reference sequence).

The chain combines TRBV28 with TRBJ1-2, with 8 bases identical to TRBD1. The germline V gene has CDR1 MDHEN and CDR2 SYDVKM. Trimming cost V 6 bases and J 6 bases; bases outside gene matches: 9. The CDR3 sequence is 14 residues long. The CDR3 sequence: CASRPGQVVNGYTF. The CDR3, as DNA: TGTGCCAGCAGGCCGGGACAGGTAGTGAATGGCTACACCTTC.

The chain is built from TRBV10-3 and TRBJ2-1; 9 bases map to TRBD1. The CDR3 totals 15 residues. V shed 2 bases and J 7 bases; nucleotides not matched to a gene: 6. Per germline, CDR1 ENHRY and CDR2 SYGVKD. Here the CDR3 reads CAISEPGQGGNEQFF. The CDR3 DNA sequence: TGTGCCATCAGTGAGCCGGGACAGGGCGGTAATGAGCAGTTCTTC.

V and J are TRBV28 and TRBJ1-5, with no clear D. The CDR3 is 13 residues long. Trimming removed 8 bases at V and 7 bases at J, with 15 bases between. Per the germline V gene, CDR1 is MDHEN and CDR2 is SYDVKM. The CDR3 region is CASQKPGRQPQHF. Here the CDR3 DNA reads TGTGCCAGCCAAAAGCCAGGCAGGCAGCCCCAGCATTTT.

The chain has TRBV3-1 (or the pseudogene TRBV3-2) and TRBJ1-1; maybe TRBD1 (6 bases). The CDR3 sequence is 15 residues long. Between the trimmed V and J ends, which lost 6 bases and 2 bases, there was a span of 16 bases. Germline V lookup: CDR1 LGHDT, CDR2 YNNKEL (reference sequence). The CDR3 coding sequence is TGTGCCAGCAGGCCCGTTGCAGGGGTCAACACTGAAGCTTTCTTT. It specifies CASRPVAGVNTEAFF.

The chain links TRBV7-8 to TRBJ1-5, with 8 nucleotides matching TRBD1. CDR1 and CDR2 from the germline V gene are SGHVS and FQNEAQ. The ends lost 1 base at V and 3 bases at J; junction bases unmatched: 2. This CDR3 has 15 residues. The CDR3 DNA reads TGTGCCAGCAGCTTAGGACAGGGGTCCAATCAGCCCCAGCATTTT. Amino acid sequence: CASSLGQGSNQPQHF.

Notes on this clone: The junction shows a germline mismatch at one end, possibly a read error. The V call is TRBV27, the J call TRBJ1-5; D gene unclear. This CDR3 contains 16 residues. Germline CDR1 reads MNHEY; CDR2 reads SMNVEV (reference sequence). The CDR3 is CASSSLPFGSHQPQHF. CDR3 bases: TGTGCCAGCAGTTCCCTCCCTTTTGGTAGCCATCAGCCCCAGCATTTT.

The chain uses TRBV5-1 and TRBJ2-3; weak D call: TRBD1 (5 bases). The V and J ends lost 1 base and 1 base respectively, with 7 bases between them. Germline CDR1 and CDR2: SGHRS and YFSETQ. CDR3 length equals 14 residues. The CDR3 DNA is TGCGCCAGCAGCTTGACAGGCCGCACAGATACGCAGTATTTT. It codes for CASSLTGRTDTQYF.

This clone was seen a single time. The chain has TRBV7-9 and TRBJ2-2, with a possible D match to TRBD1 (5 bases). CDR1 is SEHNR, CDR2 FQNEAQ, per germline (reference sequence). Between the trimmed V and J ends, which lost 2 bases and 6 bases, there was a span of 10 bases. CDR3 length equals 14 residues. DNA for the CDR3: TGTGCCAGCAGCTTATTCGAGACAGCCGGGGAGCTGTTTTTT. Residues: CASSLFETAGELFF.

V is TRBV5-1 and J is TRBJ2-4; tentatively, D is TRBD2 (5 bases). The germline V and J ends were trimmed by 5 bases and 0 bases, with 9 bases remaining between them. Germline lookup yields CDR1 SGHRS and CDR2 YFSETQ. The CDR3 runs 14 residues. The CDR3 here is CASSPGVAKNIQYF. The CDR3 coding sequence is TGCGCCAGCAGTCCCGGGGTAGCCAAAAACATTCAGTACTTC.

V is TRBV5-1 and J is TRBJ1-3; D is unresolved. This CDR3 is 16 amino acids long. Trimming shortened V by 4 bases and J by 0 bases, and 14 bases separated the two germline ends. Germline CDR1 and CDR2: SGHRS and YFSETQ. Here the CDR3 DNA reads TGCGCCAGCAGCCTGGACGGTCCTAGCTCTGGAAACACCATATATTTT. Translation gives CASSLDGPSSGNTIYF.

CDR3 in DNA: TGCAGCGTTAAAGGGTTCCGGACTAGCGGGAGGGCCTTGGGTGAGCAGTTCTTC. Translation gives CSVKGFRTSGRALGEQFF. This sequence joins TRBV29-1 and TRBJ2-1; 15 positions match TRBD2. Per the germline V gene, CDR1 is SQVTM and CDR2 is ANQGSEA. Trimming cost V 5 bases and J 9 bases; bases outside gene matches: 17. This CDR3 is 18 amino acids long.

Here the CDR3 reads CASSLNYGTSGRGWMYEQYF. The CDR3 DNA reads as TGCGCCAGCAGCCTCAACTACGGGACTAGCGGGAGGGGTTGGATGTACGAGCAGTACTTC. V is TRBV5-1 and J is TRBJ2-7; 16 bases align to TRBD2. The CDR3 spans 20 residues. Germline trimming cut 4 bases from V and 4 bases from J; bases unmatched to any gene: 17. CDR1 SGHRS and CDR2 YFSETQ come from the germline V gene.

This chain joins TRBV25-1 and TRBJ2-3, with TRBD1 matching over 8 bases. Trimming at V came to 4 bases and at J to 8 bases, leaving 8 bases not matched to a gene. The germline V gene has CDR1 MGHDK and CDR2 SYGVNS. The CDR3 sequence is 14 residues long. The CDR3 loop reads CASSVGQAGATQYF. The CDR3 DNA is TGTGCCAGCAGTGTGGGACAGGCTGGAGCTACGCAGTATTTT.

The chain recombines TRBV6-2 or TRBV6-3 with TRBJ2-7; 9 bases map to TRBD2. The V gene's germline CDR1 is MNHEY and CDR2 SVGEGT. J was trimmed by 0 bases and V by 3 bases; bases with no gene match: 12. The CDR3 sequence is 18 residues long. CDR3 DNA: TGTGCCAGCAGTTATAGCCGGGTCCGGACTAGCGACTCCTACGAGCAGTACTTC. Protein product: CASSYSRVRTSDSYEQYF.

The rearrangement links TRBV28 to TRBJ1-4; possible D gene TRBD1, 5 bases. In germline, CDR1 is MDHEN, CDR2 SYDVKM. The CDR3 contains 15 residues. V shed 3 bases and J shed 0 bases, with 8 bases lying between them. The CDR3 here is CASSFDSTTNEKLFF. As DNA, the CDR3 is TGTGCCAGCAGTTTTGACAGTACAACTAATGAAAAACTGTTTTTT.

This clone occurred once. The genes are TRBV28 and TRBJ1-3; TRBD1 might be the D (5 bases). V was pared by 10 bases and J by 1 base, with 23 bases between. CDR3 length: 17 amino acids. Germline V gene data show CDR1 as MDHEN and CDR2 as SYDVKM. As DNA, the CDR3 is TGTGCCACCATCCGTGTAGGTTGGGGCGCGTCTGGAAACACCATATATTTT. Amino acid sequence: CATIRVGWGASGNTIYF.

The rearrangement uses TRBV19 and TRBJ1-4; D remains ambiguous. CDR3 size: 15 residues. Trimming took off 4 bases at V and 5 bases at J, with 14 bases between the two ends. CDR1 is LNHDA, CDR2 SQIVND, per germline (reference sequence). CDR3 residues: CASSKVRARNEKLFF. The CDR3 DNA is TGTGCCAGTAGTAAGGTGCGGGCAAGAAATGAAAAACTGTTTTTT.

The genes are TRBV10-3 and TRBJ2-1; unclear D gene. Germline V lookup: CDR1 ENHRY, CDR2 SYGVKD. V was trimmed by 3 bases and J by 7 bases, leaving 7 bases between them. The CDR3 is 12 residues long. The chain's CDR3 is CAISDGVNEQFF. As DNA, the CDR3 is TGTGCCATCAGTGACGGTGTGAATGAGCAGTTCTTC.